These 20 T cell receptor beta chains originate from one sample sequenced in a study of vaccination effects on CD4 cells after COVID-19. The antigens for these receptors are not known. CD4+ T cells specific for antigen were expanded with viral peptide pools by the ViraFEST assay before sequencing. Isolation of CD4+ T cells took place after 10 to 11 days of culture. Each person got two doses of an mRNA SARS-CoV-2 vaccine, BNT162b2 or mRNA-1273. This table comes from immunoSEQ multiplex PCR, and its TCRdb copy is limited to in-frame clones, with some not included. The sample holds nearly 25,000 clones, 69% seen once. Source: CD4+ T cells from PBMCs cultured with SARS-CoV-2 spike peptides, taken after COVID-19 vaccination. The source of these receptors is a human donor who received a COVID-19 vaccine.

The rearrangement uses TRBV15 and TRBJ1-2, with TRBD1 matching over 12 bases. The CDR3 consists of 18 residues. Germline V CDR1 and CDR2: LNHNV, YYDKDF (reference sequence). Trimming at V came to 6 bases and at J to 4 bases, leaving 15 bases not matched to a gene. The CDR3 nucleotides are TGTGCCACCAGTCCTTATTCCGGGACAGGGGGCTATGCCTATGGCTACACCTTC. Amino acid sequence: CATSPYSGTGGYAYGYTF.

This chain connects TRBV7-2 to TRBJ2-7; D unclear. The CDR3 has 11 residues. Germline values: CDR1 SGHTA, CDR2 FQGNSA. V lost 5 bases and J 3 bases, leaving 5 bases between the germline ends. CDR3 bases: TGTGCCAGCAGCATTCGCTACGAGCAGTACTTC. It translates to CASSIRYEQYF.

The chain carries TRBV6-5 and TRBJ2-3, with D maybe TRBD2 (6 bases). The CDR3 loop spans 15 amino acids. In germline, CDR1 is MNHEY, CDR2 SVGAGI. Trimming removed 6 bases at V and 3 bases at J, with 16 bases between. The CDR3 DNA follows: TGTGCCAGCAGGCCCGGGACTGGGATGACAGATACGCAGTATTTT. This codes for CASRPGTGMTDTQYF.

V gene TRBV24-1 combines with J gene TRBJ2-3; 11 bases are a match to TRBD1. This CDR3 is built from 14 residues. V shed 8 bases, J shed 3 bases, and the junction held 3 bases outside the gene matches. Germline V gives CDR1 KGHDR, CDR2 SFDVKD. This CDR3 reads CATMGQGETDTQYF. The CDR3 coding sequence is TGTGCCACCATGGGACAGGGGGAAACAGATACGCAGTATTTT.

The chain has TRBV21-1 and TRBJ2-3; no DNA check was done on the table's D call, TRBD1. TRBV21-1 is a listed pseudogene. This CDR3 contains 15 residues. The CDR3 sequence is CASSLVKGPTDTQYF. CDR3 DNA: TGTGCCAGCAGCTTAGTAAAGGGGCCCACAGATACGCAGTATTTT.

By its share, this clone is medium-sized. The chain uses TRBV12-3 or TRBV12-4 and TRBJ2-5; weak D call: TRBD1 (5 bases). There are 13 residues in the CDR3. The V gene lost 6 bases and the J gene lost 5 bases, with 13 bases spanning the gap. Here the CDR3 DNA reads TGTGCCAGCAGGTTGGGGCGGTTCGAGACCCAGTACTTC. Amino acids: CASRLGRFETQYF.

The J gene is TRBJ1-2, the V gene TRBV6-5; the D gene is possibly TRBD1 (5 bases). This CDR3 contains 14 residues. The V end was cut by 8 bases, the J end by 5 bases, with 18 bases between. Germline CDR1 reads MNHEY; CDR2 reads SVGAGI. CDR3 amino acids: CASGGTRIEYGYTF. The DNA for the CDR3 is TGTGCCAGCGGGGGAACAAGGATAGAATATGGCTACACCTTC.

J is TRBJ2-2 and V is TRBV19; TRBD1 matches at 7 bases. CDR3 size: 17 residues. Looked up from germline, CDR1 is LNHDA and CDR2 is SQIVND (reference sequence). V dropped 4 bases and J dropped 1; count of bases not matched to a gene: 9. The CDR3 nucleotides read TGTGCCAGTAGTACCACATACCGGACAGGGAACACCGGGGAGCTGTTTTTT. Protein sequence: CASSTTYRTGNTGELFF.

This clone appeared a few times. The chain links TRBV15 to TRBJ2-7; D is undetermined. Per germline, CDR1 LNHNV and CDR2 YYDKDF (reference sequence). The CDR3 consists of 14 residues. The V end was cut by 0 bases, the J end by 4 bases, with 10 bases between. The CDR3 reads CATSRDRHAYEQYF. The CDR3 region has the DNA TGTGCCACCAGCAGAGATCGCCACGCGTACGAGCAGTACTTC.

The CDR3: CASSPNTNQPQHF. CDR3 DNA: TGTGCCAGCAGCCCGAATACCAATCAGCCCCAGCATTTT. The rearrangement uses TRBV7-2 and TRBJ1-5; unclear D gene. V dropped 5 bases and J dropped 3 bases, with 8 bases sitting between them. This CDR3 region has 13 residues. Germline V gene data show CDR1 as SGHTA and CDR2 as FQGNSA. Looking up the rest from reference TRBV7-2 and TRBJ1-5 gives the full variable domain: GAGVSQSPSNKVTEKGKDVELRCDPISGHTALYWYRQSLGQGLEFLIYFQGNSAPDKSGLPSDRFSAERTGGSVSTLTIQRTQQEDSAVYLCASSPNTNQPQHFGDGTRLSIL.

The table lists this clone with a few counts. CDR3 sequence (DNA): TGTGCCAGCAGTGACGGCTACGAGCAGTACTTC. Amino acids: CASSDGYEQYF. This sequence joins TRBV6-1 and TRBJ2-7, with no clear D. V was pared by 3 bases and J by 3 bases, with 3 bases between. CDR3 length: 11 residues. Germline loops: CDR1 MNHNS, CDR2 SASEGT.

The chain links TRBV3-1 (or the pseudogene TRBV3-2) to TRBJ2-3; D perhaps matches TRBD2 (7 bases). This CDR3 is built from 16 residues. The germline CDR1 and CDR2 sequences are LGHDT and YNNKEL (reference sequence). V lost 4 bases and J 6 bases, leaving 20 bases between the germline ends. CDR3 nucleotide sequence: TGTGCCAGCAGCCCACTCATAGGGGGGGCCACGGATACGCAGTATTTT. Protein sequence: CASSPLIGGATDTQYF.

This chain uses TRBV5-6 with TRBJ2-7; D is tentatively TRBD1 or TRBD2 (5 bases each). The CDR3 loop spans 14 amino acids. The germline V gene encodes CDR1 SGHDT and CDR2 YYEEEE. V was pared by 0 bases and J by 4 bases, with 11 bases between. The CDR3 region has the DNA TGTGCCAGCAGCTTGGGGGGCGAGGGTTACGAGCAGTACTTC. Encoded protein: CASSLGGEGYEQYF. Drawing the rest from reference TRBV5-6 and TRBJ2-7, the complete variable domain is DAGVTQSPTHLIKTRGQQVTLRCSPKSGHDTVSWYQQALGQGPQFIFQYYEEEERQRGNFPDRFSGHQFPNYSSELNVNALLLGDSALYLCASSLGGEGYEQYFGPGTRLTVT.

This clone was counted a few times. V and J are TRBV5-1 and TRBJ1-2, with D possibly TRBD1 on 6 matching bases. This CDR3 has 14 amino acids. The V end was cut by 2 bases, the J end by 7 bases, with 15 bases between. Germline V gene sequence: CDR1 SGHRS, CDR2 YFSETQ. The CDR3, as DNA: TGCGCCAGCAGCTTTCACAGGGAATCGGTTGGCTACACCTTC. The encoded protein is CASSFHRESVGYTF.

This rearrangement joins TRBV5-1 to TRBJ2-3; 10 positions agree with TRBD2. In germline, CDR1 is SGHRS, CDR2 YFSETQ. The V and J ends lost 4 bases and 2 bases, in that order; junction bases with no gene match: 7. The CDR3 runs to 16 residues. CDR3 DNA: TGCGCCAGCAGCCCCTCCACTAGCGGGATCACAGATACGCAGTATTTT. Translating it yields CASSPSTSGITDTQYF. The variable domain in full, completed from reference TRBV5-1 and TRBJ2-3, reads KAGVTQTPRYLIKTRGQQVTLSCSPISGHRSVSWYQQTPGQGLQFLFEYFSETQRNKGNFPGRFSGRQFSNSRSEMNVSTLELGDSALYLCASSPSTSGITDTQYFGPGTRLTVL.

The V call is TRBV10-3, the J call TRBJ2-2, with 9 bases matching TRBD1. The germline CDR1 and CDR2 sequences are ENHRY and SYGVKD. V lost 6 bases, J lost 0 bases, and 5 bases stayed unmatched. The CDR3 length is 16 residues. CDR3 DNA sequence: TGTGCCATCAGGAAAGGACAGGGGACGAACACCGGGGAGCTGTTTTTT. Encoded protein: CAIRKGQGTNTGELFF.

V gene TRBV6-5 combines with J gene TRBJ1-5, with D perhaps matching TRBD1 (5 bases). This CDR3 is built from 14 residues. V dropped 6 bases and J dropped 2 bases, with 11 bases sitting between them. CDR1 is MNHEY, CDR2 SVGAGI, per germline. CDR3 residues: CASRQGLGNQPQHF. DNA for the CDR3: TGTGCCAGCAGGCAGGGACTTGGCAATCAGCCCCAGCATTTT.

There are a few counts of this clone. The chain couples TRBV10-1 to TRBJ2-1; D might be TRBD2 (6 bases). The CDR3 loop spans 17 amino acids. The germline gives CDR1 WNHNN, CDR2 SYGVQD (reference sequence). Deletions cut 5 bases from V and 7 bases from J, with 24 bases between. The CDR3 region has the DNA TGCGCCAGCAGTTTAACGGAGGGCTTTTTAACGGGGAATGAGCAGTTCTTC. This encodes CASSLTEGFLTGNEQFF.

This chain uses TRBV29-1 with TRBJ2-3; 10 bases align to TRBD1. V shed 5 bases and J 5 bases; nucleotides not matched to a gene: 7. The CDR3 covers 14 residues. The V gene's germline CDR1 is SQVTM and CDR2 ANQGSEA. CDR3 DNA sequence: TGCAGCGTTAGGGGACAGGGGCTGGGAGATACGCAGTATTTT. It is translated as CSVRGQGLGDTQYF.

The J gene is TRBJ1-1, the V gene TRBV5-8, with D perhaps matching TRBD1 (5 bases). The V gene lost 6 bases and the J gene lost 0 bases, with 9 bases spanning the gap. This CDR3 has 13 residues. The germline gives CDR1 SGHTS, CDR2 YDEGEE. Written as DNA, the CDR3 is TGTGCCAGCATTGGACAAATGAACACTGAAGCTTTCTTT. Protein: CASIGQMNTEAFF.